These T cell receptor beta chains were read from a single sample in a study of human T cells and chemical hapten exposure. MiXCR was run by TCRdb on the RACE reads, yielding one entry per CDR3 protein. The profile shows some 300,000 distinct CDR3 sequences, 5.5% of them singletons. The sequencing here drew on whole blood, taken in connection with sensitization to the hapten diphenylcyclopropenone (DPC). These receptors were collected from a woman aged 18 to 35 with alopecia areata. Some clones in this sample may be carry-over from other donors' samples. CDR3s include the opening cysteine and the closing phenylalanine or tryptophan. The order of the fields is clone size, D gene, V gene, J gene, CDR3 protein, CDR3 DNA. A D gene is named only where the DNA matches it firmly. A row's size may be missing; if present it is once, few, many or a size class.

many	NA	TRBV6-1	TRBJ1-6	CASSELISGSPLHF	TGTGCCAGCAGTGAATTAATCTCGGGCTCACCCCTCCACTTT
few	NA	TRBV4-3	TRBJ1-2	CASSQDLDTVKIYGYTF	TGCGCCAGCAGCCAAGATCTCGACACGGTCAAGATTTATGGCTACACCTTC
few	NA	TRBV12-3/TRBV12-4	TRBJ1-6	CASSAPRYRNSPLHF	TGTGCCAGCAGTGCTCCGAGGTACAGAAATTCACCCCTCCACTTT
few	NA	TRBV10-3	TRBJ1-2	CAISGPNPFDSSYTF	TGTGCCATCAGCGGACCTAACCCGTTCGATAGCAGCTACACCTTC
NA	NA	TRBV12-3/TRBV12-4	TRBJ2-3	CASRPPLATDTQYF	TGTGCCAGCAGACCACCCCTAGCCACAGATACGCAGTATTTT
few	TRBD2	TRBV12-3/TRBV12-4	TRBJ2-2	CASSNLAGGIRELFF	TGTGCCAGCAGTAACCTAGCGGGGGGTATCAGGGAGCTGTTTTTT
many	TRBD1	TRBV3-1	TRBJ1-2	CASSQDPGQAGGYTF	TGTGCCAGCAGCCAAGATCCTGGACAGGCTGGTGGCTACACCTTC
few	NA	TRBV18	TRBJ2-4	CASSLFEGAKNIQYF	TGTGCCAGCTCACTATTTGAGGGGGCCAAAAACATTCAGTACTTC
NA	TRBD1	TRBV19	TRBJ2-1	CASSVGTGSVNEQFF	TGTGCCAGTAGCGTCGGGACAGGGTCGGTAAATGAGCAGTTCTTC
NA	TRBD1	TRBV20-1	TRBJ1-2	CSARLQGASYGYTF	TGCAGTGCTAGATTGCAGGGGGCAAGCTATGGCTACACCTTC
few	NA	TRBV7-6	TRBJ2-1	CASSGPRGGWREQFF	TGTGCCAGCAGCGGCCCCAGGGGGGGGTGGCGTGAGCAGTTCTTC
many	TRBD2	TRBV14	TRBJ2-7	CASSPRAGVSYEQYF	TGTGCCAGCAGCCCCCGGGCGGGGGTCTCCTACGAGCAGTACTTC
few	TRBD2	TRBV5-4	TRBJ2-3	CASSPGTSNPDTQYF	TGTGCCAGCAGCCCCGGGACTAGCAACCCAGATACGCAGTATTTT
many	TRBD1	TRBV6-2/TRBV6-3	TRBJ1-1	CASSWSPVTGGHEAFF	TGTGCCAGCAGTTGGAGTCCTGTGACAGGGGGCCATGAAGCTTTCTTT
few	NA	TRBV2	TRBJ2-3	CASSHPGHTDTQYF	TGTGCCAGCAGTCATCCGGGGCACACAGATACGCAGTATTTT
many	TRBD1	TRBV25-1	TRBJ1-6	CASSEYPPDRAYNSPLHF	TGTGCCAGCAGTGAATACCCCCCGGACAGGGCTTATAATTCACCCCTCCACTTT
NA	TRBD2	TRBV6-6	TRBJ2-5	CASSLPGTSGEETQYF	TGTGCCAGCAGCCTACCGGGGACTAGCGGGGAAGAGACCCAGTACTTC
few	TRBD2	TRBV7-9	TRBJ2-3	CASSGWTSGHTDTQYF	TGTGCCAGCAGCGGGTGGACTAGCGGCCACACAGATACGCAGTATTTT
NA	TRBD2	TRBV15	TRBJ2-3	CATSTRTSEDTQYF	TGTGCCACCAGCACCCGGACTAGCGAAGATACGCAGTATTTT
few	TRBD2	TRBV4-2	TRBJ2-3	CASSPSVASGVQDTQYF	TGTGCCAGCAGCCCAAGCGTGGCTAGCGGGGTTCAAGATACGCAGTATTTT
many	TRBD2	TRBV7-6	TRBJ2-3	CASSSSLAGATDTQYF	TGTGCCAGCAGCTCCTCTCTAGCGGGGGCCACAGATACGCAGTATTTT
few	NA	TRBV20-1	TRBJ2-1	CSARGFTFNEQFF	TGCAGTGCTAGGGGGTTCACATTCAATGAGCAGTTCTTC
few	NA	TRBV20-1	TRBJ2-7	CSAPDTFHPYEQYF	TGCAGTGCTCCTGACACATTCCATCCCTACGAGCAGTACTTC
NA	NA	TRBV4-3	TRBJ2-3	CASSQGEADTQYF	TGCGCCAGCAGCCAAGGCGAAGCAGATACGCAGTATTTT
NA	NA	TRBV12-3/TRBV12-4	TRBJ1-3	CASSSRRGWGNTIYF	TGTGCCAGCAGTTCCAGACGGGGTTGGGGAAACACCATATATTTT
NA	TRBD2	TRBV5-1	TRBJ2-5	CASSQLAGLETQYF	TGCGCCAGCAGCCAACTAGCGGGGCTGGAGACCCAGTACTTC